Included here is one TCR beta chain sequence, with context. Antigen specificity is unknown. Clones were sequenced by immunoSEQ multiplex PCR, and TCRdb holds only the in-frame ones, with some missing. The sample lists 150,000 or so clones, 92% seen once, with approximately 3.8% in the top ten. The CDR3 runs to 14 residues. Germline CDR1 and CDR2: LNHDA and SQIVND (reference sequence). Trimming pared 7 bases from V and 5 bases from J, leaving 15 bases between. These data originate in a study of T cell responses to AZD1222 COVID-19 vaccine. General observations from the study: The study found Spike-specific TCR breadth and depth rose after two AZD1222 doses. Researchers report vaccine-associated CD4 TCRs spanning spike, with dominance at 160-218 and 743-854. Unmutated regions of variants are reportedly targeted by nearly half of spike-specific TCRs.

The TCR comes from an adult who received the AZD1222 COVID-19 vaccine. This sample comprised peripheral blood, obtained 28 days after the second AZD1222 dose. The chain carries TRBV19 and TRBJ1-5; weak D call: TRBD1 (5 bases). This CDR3 is CASNPRDGDQPQHF. As DNA, the CDR3 is TGTGCCAGTAACCCCCGGGACGGTGATCAGCCCCAGCATTTT. Based on the CDR3 plus reference TRBV19 and TRBJ1-5, the full variable domain is DGGITQSPKYLFRKEGQNVTLSCEQNLNHDAMYWYRQDPGQGLRLIYYSQIVNDFQKGDIAEGYSVSREKKESFPLTVTSAQKNPTAFYLCASNPRDGDQPQHFGDGTRLSIL.